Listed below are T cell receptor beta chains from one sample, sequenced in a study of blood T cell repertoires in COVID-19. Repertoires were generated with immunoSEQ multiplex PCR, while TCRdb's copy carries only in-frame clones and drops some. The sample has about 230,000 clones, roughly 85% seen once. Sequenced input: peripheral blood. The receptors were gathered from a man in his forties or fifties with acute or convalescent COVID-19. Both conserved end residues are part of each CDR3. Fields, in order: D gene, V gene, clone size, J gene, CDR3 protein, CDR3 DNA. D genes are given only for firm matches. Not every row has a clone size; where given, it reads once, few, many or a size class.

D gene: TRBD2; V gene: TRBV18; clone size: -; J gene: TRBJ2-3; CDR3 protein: CASSRTSGVDTQYF; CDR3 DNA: TGTGCCAGCTCACGGACTAGCGGGGTAGATACGCAGTATTTT
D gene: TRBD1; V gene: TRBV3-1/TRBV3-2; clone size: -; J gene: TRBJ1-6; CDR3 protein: CASSQGRQGARSPLHF; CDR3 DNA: TGTGCCAGCAGCCAAGGAAGACAGGGGGCTCGATCACCCCTCCACTTT
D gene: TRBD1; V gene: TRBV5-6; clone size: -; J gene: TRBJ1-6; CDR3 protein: CASGSQGLEAYNSPLHF; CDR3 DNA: TGTGCCAGCGGGTCACAGGGGCTCGAAGCCTATAATTCACCCCTCCACTTT
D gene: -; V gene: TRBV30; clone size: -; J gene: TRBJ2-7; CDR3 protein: CAWSVMVGTYEQYF; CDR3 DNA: TGTGCCTGGAGTGTAATGGTTGGGACATACGAGCAGTACTTC
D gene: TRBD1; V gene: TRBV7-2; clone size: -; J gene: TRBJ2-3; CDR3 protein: CASSVARDRAHTQYF; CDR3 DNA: TGTGCCAGCAGCGTTGCACGGGACAGGGCTCATACGCAGTATTTT
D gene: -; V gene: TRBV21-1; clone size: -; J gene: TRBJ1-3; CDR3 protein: CASSNRDRAGNTIYF; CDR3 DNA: TGTGCCAGCAGCAACCGGGACAGAGCTGGAAACACCATATATTTT
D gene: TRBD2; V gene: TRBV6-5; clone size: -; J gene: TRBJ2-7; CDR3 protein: CASSRGGGDEQYF; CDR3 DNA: TGTGCCAGCAGCCGGGGGGGAGGCGACGAGCAGTACTTC
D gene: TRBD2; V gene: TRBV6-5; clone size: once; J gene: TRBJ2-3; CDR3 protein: CASRVLAGGDTQYF; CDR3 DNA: TGTGCCAGCAGAGTACTAGCGGGGGGTGATACGCAGTATTTT
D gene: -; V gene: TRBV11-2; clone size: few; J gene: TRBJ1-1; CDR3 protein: CASSLDGGNTEAFF; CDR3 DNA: TGTGCCAGCAGCTTAGACGGGGGGAACACTGAAGCTTTCTTT
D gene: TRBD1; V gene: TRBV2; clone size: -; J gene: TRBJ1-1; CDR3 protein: CASSKRPGQGNTEAFF; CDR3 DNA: TGTGCCAGCAGCAAAAGACCGGGACAGGGGAACACTGAAGCTTTCTTT
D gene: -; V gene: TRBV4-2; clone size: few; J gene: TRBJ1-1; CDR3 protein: CASSPGPRRANTEAFF; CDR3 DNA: TGTGCCAGCAGTCCTGGCCCTCGCAGGGCCAACACTGAAGCTTTCTTT
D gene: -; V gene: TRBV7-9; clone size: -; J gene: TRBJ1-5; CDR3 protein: CASSLEGLGNQPQHF; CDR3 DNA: TGTGCCAGCAGCTTAGAGGGGCTTGGCAATCAGCCCCAGCATTTT
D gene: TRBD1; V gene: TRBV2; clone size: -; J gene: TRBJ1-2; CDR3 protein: CASTSDRGAGYTF; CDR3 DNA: TGTGCCAGCACTTCGGACAGGGGAGCTGGCTACACCTTC
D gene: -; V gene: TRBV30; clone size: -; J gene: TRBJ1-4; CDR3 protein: CAWSSVPGHRANEKLFF; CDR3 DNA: TGTGCCTGGAGTTCCGTCCCGGGACACAGGGCTAATGAAAAACTGTTTTTT
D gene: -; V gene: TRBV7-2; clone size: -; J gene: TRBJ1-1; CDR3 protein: CASSFSGGLNTEAFF; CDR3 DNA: TGTGCCAGCAGCTTTTCGGGGGGATTGAACACTGAAGCTTTCTTT
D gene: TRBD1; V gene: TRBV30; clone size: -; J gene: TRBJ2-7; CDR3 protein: CAWGTGAGSYEQYF; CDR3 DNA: TGTGCCTGGGGTACAGGGGCGGGCTCCTACGAGCAGTACTTC
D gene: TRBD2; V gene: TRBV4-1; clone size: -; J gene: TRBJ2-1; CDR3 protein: CASSPLGRGNEQFF; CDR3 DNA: TGCGCCAGCAGCCCCCTAGGGAGGGGCAATGAGCAGTTCTTC
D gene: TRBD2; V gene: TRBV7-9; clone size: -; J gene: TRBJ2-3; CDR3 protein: CASSLSGGADTQYF; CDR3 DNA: TGTGCCAGCAGCTTGAGCGGGGGGGCAGATACGCAGTATTTT
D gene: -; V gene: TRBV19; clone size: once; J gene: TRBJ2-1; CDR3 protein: CASSVLQEKQFF; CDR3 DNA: TGTGCCAGTAGTGTATTGCAAGAGAAGCAGTTCTTC
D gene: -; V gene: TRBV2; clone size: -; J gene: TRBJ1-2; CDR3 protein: CASRGDIHGYTF; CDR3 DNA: TGTGCCAGCAGAGGGGACATTCATGGCTACACCTTC
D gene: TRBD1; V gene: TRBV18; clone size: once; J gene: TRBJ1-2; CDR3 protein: CASSPGGQGNYGYTF; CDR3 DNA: TGTGCCAGCTCACCGGGGGGACAGGGGAACTATGGCTACACCTTC
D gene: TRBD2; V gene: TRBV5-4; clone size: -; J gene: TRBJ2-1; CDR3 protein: CASSLGGSGAQFF; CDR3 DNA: TGTGCCAGCAGCTTAGGTGGAAGCGGGGCGCAGTTCTTC
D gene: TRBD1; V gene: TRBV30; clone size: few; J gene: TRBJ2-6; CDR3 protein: CAWSVQYAEGTGKIGANVLTF; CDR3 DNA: TGTGCCTGGAGTGTACAATACGCGGAAGGGACAGGGAAGATAGGGGCCAACGTCCTGACTTTC
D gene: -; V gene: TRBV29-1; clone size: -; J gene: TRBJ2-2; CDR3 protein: CSVAWTVPGELFF; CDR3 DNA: TGCAGCGTCGCCTGGACAGTCCCCGGGGAGCTGTTTTTT
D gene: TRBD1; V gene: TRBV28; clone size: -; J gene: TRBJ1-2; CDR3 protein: CASSLPGTGGLGYGYTF; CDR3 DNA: TGTGCCAGCAGTCTCCCCGGGACAGGGGGATTGGGGTATGGCTACACCTTC
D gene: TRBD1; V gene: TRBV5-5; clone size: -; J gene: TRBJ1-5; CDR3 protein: CASSLAGTGVSNQPQHF; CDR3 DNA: TGTGCCAGCAGCTTGGCCGGGACAGGGGTTAGCAATCAGCCCCAGCATTTT
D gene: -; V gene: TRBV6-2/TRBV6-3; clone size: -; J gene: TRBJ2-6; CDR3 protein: CASSKTESTGANVLTF; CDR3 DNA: TGTGCCAGCAGCAAAACCGAAAGCACTGGGGCCAACGTCCTGACTTTC
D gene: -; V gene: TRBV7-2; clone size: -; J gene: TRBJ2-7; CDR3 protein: CASSSTTAYEQYF; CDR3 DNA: TGTGCCAGCAGCTCAACGACAGCCTACGAGCAGTACTTC
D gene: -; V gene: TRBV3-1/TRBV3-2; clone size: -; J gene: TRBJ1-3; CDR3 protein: CASSQGGGRGGNTIYF; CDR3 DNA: TGTGCCAGCAGCCAAGGAGGAGGGAGAGGGGGAAACACCATATATTTT
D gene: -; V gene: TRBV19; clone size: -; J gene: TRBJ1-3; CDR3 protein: CASSPGSGNTIYF; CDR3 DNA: TGTGCCAGTAGTCCCGGCTCTGGAAACACCATATATTTT
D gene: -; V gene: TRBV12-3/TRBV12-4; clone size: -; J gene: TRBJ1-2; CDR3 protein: CASSLTGWDGYTF; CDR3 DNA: TGTGCCAGCAGTTTAACAGGGTGGGATGGCTACACCTTC
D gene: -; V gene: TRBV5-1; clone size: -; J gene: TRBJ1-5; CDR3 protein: CASSLGSSGDQPQHF; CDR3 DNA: TGCGCCAGCAGCTTAGGGAGCAGTGGGGATCAGCCCCAGCATTTT
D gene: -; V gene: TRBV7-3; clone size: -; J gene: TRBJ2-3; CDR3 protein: CASSPAGARADTQYF; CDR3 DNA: TGTGCCAGCAGTCCTGCGGGGGCGCGGGCAGATACGCAGTATTTT
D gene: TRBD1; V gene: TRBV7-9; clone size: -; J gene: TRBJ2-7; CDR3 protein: CASSPTLRDSHEQYF; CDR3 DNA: TGTGCCAGCAGCCCCACCCTCCGGGACAGCCACGAGCAGTACTTC
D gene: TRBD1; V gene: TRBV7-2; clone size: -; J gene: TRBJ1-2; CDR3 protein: CASTPDRGNYGYTF; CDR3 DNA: TGTGCCAGCACCCCGGACAGGGGTAACTATGGCTACACCTTC
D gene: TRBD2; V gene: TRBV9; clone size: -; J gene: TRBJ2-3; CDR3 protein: CASSVFGGDSTDTQYF; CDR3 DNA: TGTGCCAGCAGCGTCTTTGGGGGGGATAGCACAGATACGCAGTATTTT
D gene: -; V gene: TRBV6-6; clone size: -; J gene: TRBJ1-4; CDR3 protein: CASTPGTEKLFF; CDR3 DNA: TGTGCCAGCACTCCAGGAACCGAAAAACTGTTTTTT
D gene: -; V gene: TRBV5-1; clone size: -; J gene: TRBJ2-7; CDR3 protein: CASSLANTDSYEQYF; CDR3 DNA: TGCGCCAGCAGCTTGGCTAACACAGACTCCTACGAGCAGTACTTC
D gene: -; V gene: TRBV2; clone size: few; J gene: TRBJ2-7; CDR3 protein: CASRFGGSSYEQYF; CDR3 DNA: TGTGCCAGCAGGTTCGGAGGGAGCTCCTACGAGCAGTACTTC
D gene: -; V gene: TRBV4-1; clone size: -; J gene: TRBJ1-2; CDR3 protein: CASSQDLRGYGYTF; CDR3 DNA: TGCGCCAGCAGCCAAGATCTGCGAGGTTATGGCTACACCTTC
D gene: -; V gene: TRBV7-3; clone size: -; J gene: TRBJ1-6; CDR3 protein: CASSFSSSGNSPLHF; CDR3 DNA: TGTGCCAGCAGCTTCTCCTCATCTGGCAATTCACCCCTCCACTTT
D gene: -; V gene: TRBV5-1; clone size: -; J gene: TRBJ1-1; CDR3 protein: CASRQNSLPNTEAFF; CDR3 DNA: TGCGCCAGCAGGCAGAACAGCCTACCGAACACTGAAGCTTTCTTT
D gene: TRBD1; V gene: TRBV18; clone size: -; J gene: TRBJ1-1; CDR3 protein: CASSPNRGDPEAFF; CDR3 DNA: TGTGCCAGCTCACCAAACAGGGGAGACCCTGAAGCTTTCTTT
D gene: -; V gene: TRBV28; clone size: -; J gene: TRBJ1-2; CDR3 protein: CASNHNSFYGYTF; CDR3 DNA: TGTGCCAGCAATCACAACAGTTTCTATGGCTACACCTTC
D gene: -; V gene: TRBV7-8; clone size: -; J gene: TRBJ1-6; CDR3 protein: CASSDDSSGALHF; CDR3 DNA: TGTGCCAGCAGCGATGACTCCTCCGGGGCCCTCCACTTT
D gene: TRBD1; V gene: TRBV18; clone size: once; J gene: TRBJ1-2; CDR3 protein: CASSPGQGYGYTF; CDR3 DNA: TGTGCCAGCTCACCAGGACAGGGCTACGGCTACACCTTC
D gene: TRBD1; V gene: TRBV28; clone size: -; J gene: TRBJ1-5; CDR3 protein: CASRPGQGPSQPQHF; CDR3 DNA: TGTGCCAGCAGGCCGGGACAGGGTCCAAGTCAGCCCCAGCATTTT
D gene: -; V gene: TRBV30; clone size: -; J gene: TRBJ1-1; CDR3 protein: CAWRENIPGKQAFF; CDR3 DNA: TGTGCCTGGCGAGAAAACATTCCGGGGAAGCAAGCTTTCTTT
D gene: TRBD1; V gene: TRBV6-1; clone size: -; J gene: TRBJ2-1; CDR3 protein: CASSGDRGADASYNEQFF; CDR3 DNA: TGTGCCAGCAGTGGGGACAGGGGAGCCGACGCCTCCTACAATGAGCAGTTCTTC
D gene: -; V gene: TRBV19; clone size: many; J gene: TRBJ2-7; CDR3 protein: CASSMVRTTKYEQYF; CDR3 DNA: TGTGCCAGTAGTATGGTTCGGACTACCAAGTACGAGCAGTACTTC
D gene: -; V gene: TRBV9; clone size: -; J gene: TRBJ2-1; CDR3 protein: CASSVRTVGAYNEQFF; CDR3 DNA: TGTGCCAGCAGCGTAAGGACAGTGGGGGCCTACAATGAGCAGTTCTTC
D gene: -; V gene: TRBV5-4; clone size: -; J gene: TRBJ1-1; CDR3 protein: CASSLFLEHTEAFF; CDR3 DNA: TGTGCCAGCAGCTTGTTTCTAGAGCACACTGAAGCTTTCTTT
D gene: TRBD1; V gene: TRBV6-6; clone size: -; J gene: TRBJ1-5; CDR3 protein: CASSWDRDQPQHF; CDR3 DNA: TGTGCCAGCAGTTGGGACAGGGATCAGCCCCAGCATTTT
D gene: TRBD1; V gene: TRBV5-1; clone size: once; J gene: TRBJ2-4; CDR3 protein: CASTRGQGDGAKNIQYF; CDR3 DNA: TGCGCCAGCACCCGCGGACAGGGGGATGGGGCCAAAAACATTCAGTACTTC
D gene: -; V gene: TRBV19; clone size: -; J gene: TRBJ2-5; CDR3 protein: CASSMVAAQETQYF; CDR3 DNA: TGTGCCAGTAGTATGGTGGCGGCCCAAGAGACCCAGTACTTC
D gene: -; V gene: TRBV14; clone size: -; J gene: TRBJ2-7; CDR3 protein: CASSQDRQGGVF; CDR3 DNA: TGTGCCAGCAGCCAAGACCGGCAGGGTGGGGTCTTC
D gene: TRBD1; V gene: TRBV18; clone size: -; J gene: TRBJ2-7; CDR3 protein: CASSPQGAIYEQYF; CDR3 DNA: TGTGCCAGCTCACCGCAGGGGGCAATCTACGAGCAGTACTTC
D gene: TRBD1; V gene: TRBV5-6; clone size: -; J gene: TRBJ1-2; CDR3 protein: CASSLGEQGLSYGYTF; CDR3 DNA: TGTGCCAGCAGCTTGGGCGAACAGGGGCTAAGCTATGGCTACACCTTC
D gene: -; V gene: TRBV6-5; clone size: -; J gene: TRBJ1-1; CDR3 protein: CASSRWSRTEAFF; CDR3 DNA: TGTGCCAGCAGCCGGTGGAGTCGAACTGAAGCTTTCTTT